Following are 9 T cell receptor beta chains from one sample sequenced in a study of post-analysis software for immune sequencing data (dated by TCRdb to between 2015 and 2016). What these receptors recognize is not known. The library was prepared using PCR. Sequencer: Illumina HiSeq 2500. To reduce PCR and sequencing biases, unique molecular identifiers were built into the TCR beta cDNA libraries. The raw public reads went through TCRdb reprocessing: fastp at Q25, MiXCR clone calling, in-frame beta chains kept. Rows matching on CDR3 protein sequence are summarized as one entry with the most common DNA and genes. The sample contains approximately 690,000 distinct CDR3 sequences, about 60% of them found a single time. About 10% of the sample goes to the ten largest clones. Study-level results and caveats: Patients showed significantly higher frequencies than controls for a handful of TRBV segments, among them TRBV5-6, TRBV5-1 and TRBV20-1.

The sequenced sample consisted of blood. These receptors originate from a girl aged 2 to 9 with multiple sclerosis.

The V and J genes are TRBV2 and TRBJ2-1, with D possibly called TRBD1 or TRBD2 (5 bases each). Germline loops: CDR1 SNHLY, CDR2 FYNNEI. Between the trimmed V and J ends, which lost 1 base and 4 bases, there was a span of 14 bases. The CDR3 runs to 16 residues. The CDR3 bases are TGTGCCAGCAGTGAAGTCGGTGGGACGTTTTACAATGAGCAGTTCTTC. It yields the protein CASSEVGGTFYNEQFF.

Concerning this clonotype itself: Its ends do not fully match the called genes, so a read error is possible. The gene calls are TRBV7-2 and TRBJ2-5; 11 bases agree with TRBD2. Looked up from germline, CDR1 is SGHTA and CDR2 is FQGNSA. This CDR3 is built from 15 residues. CDR3 DNA: TGTGCCAGCAGCCAATTAGCGGGGGGGCAAGGGACCCAGTACTTC. It translates to CASSQLAGGQGTQYF.

J is TRBJ2-7 and V is TRBV6-2 or TRBV6-3; TRBD1 might be the D (6 bases). V was pared by 9 bases and J by 0 bases, with 18 bases between. The V gene's germline CDR1 is MNHEY and CDR2 SVGEGT. This CDR3 spans 15 amino acids. CDR3 sequence reads: CASKDRNRDSYEQYF. In DNA, the CDR3 is TGTGCCAGTAAGGATCGCAACAGGGACTCCTACGAGCAGTACTTC.

The rearrangement uses TRBV20-1 and TRBJ2-5; 7 nucleotides line up with TRBD2. Trimming removed 3 bases from V and 11 bases from J; junction bases left unmatched: 15. Per the germline V gene, CDR1 is DFQATT and CDR2 is SNEGSKA (reference sequence). CDR3 size: 14 residues. The CDR3 protein is CSASPGTTRGEQYF. The CDR3 region has the DNA TGCAGTGCTAGTCCCGGGACTACCCGCGGGGAGCAGTACTTC.

The chain combines TRBV7-8 with TRBJ2-5, with a weak D call TRBD2 (6 bases). The end of the DNA is better explained by TRBJ2-7, so the J call may be wrong. Germline lookup yields CDR1 SGHVS and CDR2 FQNEAQ. This CDR3 is built from 16 residues. The CDR3 loop is CASSLVGSGVPYEQYF. DNA of the CDR3: TGTGCCAGCAGCTTAGTTGGGTCGGGAGTCCCCTACGAGCAGTACTTC.

The chain employs TRBV20-1 and TRBJ2-5; a weak D match, TRBD1 (6 bases). The V end was cut by 6 bases, the J end by 4 bases, with 15 bases between. The CDR3 totals 13 residues. Germline V gives CDR1 DFQATT, CDR2 SNEGSKA (reference sequence). The DNA of the CDR3 is TGCAGTGCAACGGGACAAGGGGTAGAGACCCAGTACTTC. It is translated as CSATGQGVETQYF.

This chain joins TRBV25-1 and TRBJ1-1, with D uncertain. There are 11 residues in the CDR3. Germline V gene data show CDR1 as MGHDK and CDR2 as SYGVNS. The V end was cut by 7 bases, the J end by 4 bases, with 7 bases between. Here the CDR3 reads CASMGITEAFF. In DNA, the CDR3 is TGTGCCAGCATGGGGATCACTGAAGCTTTCTTT.

The rearrangement joins TRBV11-2 to TRBJ1-2, with 7 bases that match TRBD1. This CDR3 is 17 amino acids long. Germline CDR1 and CDR2: SGHAT and FQNNGV. With 5 bases clipped from V and 4 bases from J, the junction kept 16 bases outside the gene matches. The CDR3 coding sequence is TGTGCCAGCAGCCAGAACTACGGGGACAGCCGGGGCTATGGCTACACCTTC. This translates into CASSQNYGDSRGYGYTF.

The chain uses TRBV6-1 and TRBJ1-4, with 11 nucleotides matching TRBD1. CDR3 length: 17 residues. The V segment lost 8 bases and the J segment 4 bases; nucleotides outside the gene matches: 12. CDR1 is MNHNS, CDR2 SASEGT, per germline. The CDR3 loop is CASARTGGGGFNEKLFF. DNA for the CDR3: TGTGCCAGCGCCCGGACAGGGGGCGGAGGCTTTAATGAAAAACTGTTTTTT.